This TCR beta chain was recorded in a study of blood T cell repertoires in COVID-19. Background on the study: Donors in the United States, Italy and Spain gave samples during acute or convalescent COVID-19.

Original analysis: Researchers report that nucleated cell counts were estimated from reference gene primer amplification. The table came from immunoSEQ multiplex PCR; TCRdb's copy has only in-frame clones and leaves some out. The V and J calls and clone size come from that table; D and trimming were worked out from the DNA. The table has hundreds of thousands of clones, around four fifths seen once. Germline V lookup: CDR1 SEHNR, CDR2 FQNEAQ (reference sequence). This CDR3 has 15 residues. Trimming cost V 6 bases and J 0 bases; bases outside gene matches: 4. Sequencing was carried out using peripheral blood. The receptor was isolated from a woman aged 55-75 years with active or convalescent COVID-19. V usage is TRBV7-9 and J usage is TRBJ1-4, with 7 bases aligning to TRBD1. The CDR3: CASRQGRATNEKLFF. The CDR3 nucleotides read TGTGCCAGCAGACAGGGGCGTGCAACTAATGAAAAACTGTTTTTT.